The 21 T cell receptor beta chains below come from one sample, sequenced in a study of Graves' ophthalmopathy and Graves' hyperthyroidism (dated by TCRdb to the late 2010s). Sequencing was carried out with an Illumina HiSeq 2000. For repertoire sequencing, TCR beta CDR3 regions were amplified from RNA transcripts. The first round of RT-PCR was done with HTBI primers and the Qiagen OneStep RT-PCR kit, and was followed by a second round of multiplex PCR, then size selection and purification. The raw public reads went through TCRdb reprocessing: fastp at Q25, MiXCR clone calling, in-frame beta chains kept. Rows with a matching CDR3 protein are joined into one entry that keeps the most common DNA and genes. The sample table contains about 410,000 distinct CDR3 sequences; only one count was recorded for 15% to 20% of them. Around 1.6% of the sample is in the top ten clones. Sequencing input: peripheral blood. Receptors originate from a woman between 18 and 29 years old with Graves' ophthalmopathy. Donor details come from another sample of the same person, matched by shared clones.

Many counts were recorded for this clonotype. The chain recombines TRBV6-2 or TRBV6-3 with TRBJ2-7, with D perhaps TRBD1 or TRBD2 (5 bases each). The CDR3 has 14 residues. Per the germline V gene, CDR1 is MNHEY and CDR2 is SVGEGT. The V gene lost 6 bases and the J gene lost 2 bases, with 14 bases spanning the gap. As DNA, the CDR3 is TGTGCCAGCAGACCTGGGACCGCTACCTACGAGCAGTACTTC. Translating gives CASRPGTATYEQYF.

CDR3 coding DNA: TGTGCCAGCTGGGGGGGACAGCCCTATGGCTACACCTTC. Translating gives CASWGGQPYGYTF. J is TRBJ1-2 and V is TRBV12-3 or TRBV12-4; 7 bases map to TRBD1. The CDR3 contains 13 residues. With V trimmed by 8 bases and J by 4 bases, 7 bases remained unmatched.

This clonotype showed up many times. The chain links TRBV4-3 to TRBJ1-1; D is perhaps TRBD1 (6 bases). Trimming took 0 bases from V and 7 from J, leaving 12 bases between them. Germline V CDR1 and CDR2: LGHNA, YSLEER. CDR3 length: 14 residues. The DNA of the CDR3 is TGCGCCAGCAGCCAAGAAGCCAGGGGACGTGAAGCTTTCTTT. This sequence encodes CASSQEARGREAFF.

This clonotype was recorded at least ten times. The chain has TRBV7-6 and TRBJ2-7; TRBD2 matches at 8 bases. The CDR3 has 15 amino acids. The germline V gene has CDR1 SGHVS and CDR2 FNYEAQ. V was clipped by 5 bases and J by 6 bases; unmatched bases: 12. The CDR3 nucleotides are TGTGCCAGCAGCCCGAGCGGGGGCCCCTGGGGCGAGCAGTACTTC. Encoded protein: CASSPSGGPWGEQYF.

This clonotype was observed many times. DNA for the CDR3: TGTGCCAGCAGCAGCCCGACTCGCGATCAAGAGACCCAGTACTTC. It encodes CASSSPTRDQETQYF. The V call is TRBV27, the J call TRBJ2-5; D unresolved. Germline CDR1 reads MNHEY; CDR2 reads SMNVEV (reference sequence). Deletions cut 6 bases from V and 2 bases from J, with 16 bases between. This CDR3 comprises 15 residues.

This clonotype appeared many times. The chain recombines TRBV6-5 with TRBJ1-2; 9 bases are a match to TRBD1. With V trimmed by 6 bases and J by 4 bases, 12 bases remained unmatched. This CDR3 is built from 16 residues. Germline V lookup: CDR1 MNHEY, CDR2 SVGAGI. CDR3 bases: TGTGCCAGCAGCAAAAGCAGGACAGGGGCTCCCTATGGCTACACCTTC. This translates into CASSKSRTGAPYGYTF.

Ten or more counts support this clonotype. The CDR3 sequence: CASRMSNQPQHF. CDR3 sequence (DNA): TGTGCCAGCAGAATGAGCAATCAGCCCCAGCATTTT. This chain uses TRBV6-4 with TRBJ1-5; D gene unclear. The CDR3 has 12 amino acids. In germline, CDR1 is MRHNA, CDR2 SNTAGT. Trimming took 6 bases from V and 1 from J, leaving 4 bases between them.

This clonotype showed up many times. The CDR3 loop reads CASSLLGGQGFGANVLTF. CDR3 coding DNA: TGTGCCAGTAGTCTCTTGGGGGGACAGGGGTTTGGGGCCAACGTCCTGACTTTC. The chain recombines TRBV19 with TRBJ2-6, with TRBD1 identical over 10 bases. V lost 5 bases and J lost 3; bases outside the gene matches: 10. The CDR3 contains 18 residues. Germline V gene lookup returns CDR1 LNHDA and CDR2 SQIVND (reference sequence). The whole variable domain, filled in from reference TRBV19 and TRBJ2-6, reads DGGITQSPKYLFRKEGQNVTLSCEQNLNHDAMYWYRQDPGQGLRLIYYSQIVNDFQKGDIAEGYSVSREKKESFPLTVTSAQKNPTAFYLCASSLLGGQGFGANVLTFGAGSRLTVL.

This clonotype was picked up many times. V usage is TRBV11-3 and J usage is TRBJ2-7; D might be TRBD1 or TRBD2, each matching 5 bases. Looked up from germline, CDR1 is SGHNT and CDR2 is YENEEA. V shed 2 bases and J shed 0 bases, with 17 bases lying between them. CDR3 length: 17 residues. The CDR3 sequence: CASSLILLGEPSYEQYF. CDR3 DNA: TGTGCCAGCAGCTTAATTTTGCTGGGGGAGCCCTCCTACGAGCAGTACTTC.

This clonotype was recorded at least ten times. A much larger clone lies one base from this, so it may be a read error. The rearrangement joins TRBV11-2 to TRBJ1-2; possible D gene TRBD1, 5 bases. Germline V gene data show CDR1 as SGHAT and CDR2 as FQNNGV. This CDR3 spans 17 amino acids. The ends were cut back, 1 base at V and 4 bases at J, with 19 bases in the middle. The CDR3 nucleotides read TGTGCCAGCAGCTTAGGCCCGAGGGCCCGAACAGGCTATGGCTACACCTTC. The encoded protein is CASSLGPRARTGYGYTF.

V and J are TRBV6-2 or TRBV6-3 and TRBJ2-5; 7 bases fit TRBD2. The CDR3 spans 13 residues. After removal of 7 bases from V and 4 bases from J, the junction contained 6 bases not matched to a gene. The germline V gene encodes CDR1 MNHEY and CDR2 SVGEGT. CDR3: CASTRLAGETQYF. As DNA, the CDR3 is TGTGCCAGCACCCGACTAGCAGGAGAGACCCAGTACTTC.

This clonotype was detected many times. The rearrangement joins TRBV12-3 or TRBV12-4 to TRBJ2-2, with unresolved D. Deletions cut 6 bases from V and 6 bases from J, with 8 bases between. This CDR3 spans 12 amino acids. The CDR3 bases are TGTGCCAGCAGACTGCTCTCCGGGGAGCTGTTTTTT. Translated, it gives CASRLLSGELFF.

This clonotype was recorded at least ten times. The chain is built from TRBV2 and TRBJ1-2; 12 bases map to TRBD1. CDR1 is SNHLY, CDR2 FYNNEI, per germline. With V trimmed by 4 bases and J by 5 bases, 8 bases remained unmatched. This CDR3 comprises 16 residues. The CDR3 loop reads CASSGTGTGGRYGYTF. The CDR3 region has the DNA TGTGCCAGCAGTGGAACCGGGACAGGGGGCAGATATGGCTACACCTTC.

This clonotype appeared many times. The chain carries TRBV11-1 and TRBJ1-3; the match to TRBD1 covers 9 bases. V trimming: 4 bases; J trimming: 0 bases; junction bases outside the gene matches: 13. Per the germline V gene, CDR1 is SGHAT and CDR2 is FQDESV (reference sequence). The CDR3 extends over 19 amino acids. For the CDR3, the DNA is TGTGCCAGCAGCTCGGCCCCAGGACAGGGGACAATCTCTGGAAACACCATATATTTT. The encoded protein is CASSSAPGQGTISGNTIYF.

The V call is TRBV3-1, the J call TRBJ2-7; 9 nucleotides agree with TRBD2. This CDR3 spans 17 amino acids. Trimming at V came to 0 bases and at J to 3 bases, leaving 9 bases not matched to a gene. Per the germline V gene, CDR1 is LGHDT and CDR2 is YNNKEL (reference sequence). The CDR3 here is CASSQDPGTSINYEQYF. The CDR3 coding sequence is TGTGCCAGCAGCCAAGATCCCGGGACTAGCATCAACTACGAGCAGTACTTC.

This clonotype was observed many times. V gene TRBV19 combines with J gene TRBJ1-1, with 7 bases matching TRBD1. The CDR3 runs to 13 residues. The J segment lost 6 bases and the V segment lost 5 bases, leaving 6 bases of the junction unmatched. Germline CDR1 and CDR2: LNHDA and SQIVND (reference sequence). CDR3 nucleotides: TGTGCCAGTAGTGCCGGACAGGTCGCTGAAGCTTTCTTT. Its translation: CASSAGQVAEAFF.

This clonotype appeared many times. The J gene is TRBJ2-3, the V gene TRBV12-3 or TRBV12-4; tentative D call: TRBD2 (6 bases). Between the trimmed V and J ends, which lost 3 bases and 7 bases, there was a span of 14 bases. This CDR3 is built from 14 residues. The chain's CDR3 is CASSLVEGLNTQYF. The DNA for the CDR3 is TGTGCCAGCAGTTTGGTGGAGGGTTTGAATACGCAGTATTTT.

The CDR3 protein is CASSRATPANTGELFF. The CDR3 DNA is TGTGCCAGCAGTCGGGCCACCCCTGCGAACACCGGGGAGCTGTTTTTT. The chain carries TRBV6-1 and TRBJ2-2; the D is unclear. V dropped 5 bases and J dropped 0 bases, with 13 bases sitting between them. CDR3 length: 16 amino acids. Germline CDR1 reads MNHNS; CDR2 reads SASEGT.

This clonotype was seen many times. V is TRBV2 and J is TRBJ2-5; TRBD2 is a possible D gene (5 bases). Trimming pared 1 base from V and 3 bases from J, leaving 12 bases between. Germline assignment: CDR1 SNHLY and CDR2 FYNNEI. The CDR3 is 15 amino acids. CDR3 amino acids: CASSEVRTGKETQYF. Written as DNA, the CDR3 is TGTGCCAGCAGTGAAGTTCGGACTGGAAAAGAGACCCAGTACTTC.

The DNA for the CDR3 is TGTGCCAGCAGCGCGCAGACAGGTGGGGGCACTGAAGCTTTCTTT. Translation: CASSAQTGGGTEAFF. The V call is TRBV7-2, the J call TRBJ1-1; tentatively, D is TRBD1 (6 bases). The CDR3 consists of 15 residues. The V and J ends lost 5 bases and 4 bases respectively, with 17 bases between them. Looked up from germline, CDR1 is SGHTA and CDR2 is FQGNSA.

This clonotype came up many times. The genes are TRBV6-2 or TRBV6-3 and TRBJ1-1; D is possibly TRBD1 (6 bases). The CDR3 has 12 residues. Trimming left V 6 bases short and J 6 bases short, with 11 bases between. Germline CDR1 MNHEY, CDR2 SVGEGT. The CDR3 DNA sequence: TGTGCCAGCAGCCCGGGGACACCTGAAGCTTTCTTT. It specifies CASSPGTPEAFF.